This note documents a single TCR beta chain sequence. One end of the junction does not line up with germline, which may come from a read error. This entry belongs to a study of blood T cell repertoires in COVID-19. The overall study: T cells, B-cell-depleted T cells, or PBMCs provided the cDNA or gDNA that served as material.

Seattle participants joined during active infection and were tracked over time. Source study methods: Amplification of reference gene primers was used by the study to estimate nucleated cell counts. TCRdb keeps only in-frame clones here, not all; method: immunoSEQ multiplex PCR. V and J calls and clone size are those listed in that table; D and trimming were worked out from the DNA. Among roughly 240,000 clones listed, roughly 85% were seen once. The CDR3 is made up of 16 amino acids. The germline CDR1 and CDR2 sequences are SGHRS and YFSETQ. The chain joins TRBV5-1 to TRBJ1-6; 8 bases match TRBD1. Sequencing was done on a sample of peripheral blood. This clonotype originated in a man aged 50-60 years with COVID-19, enrolled during active disease. The CDR3 sequence: CASSLGQASYNSPLHF. CDR3 nucleotide sequence: TGCGCCAGCAGTTTGGGACAGGCCTCCTATAATTCACCCCTCCACTTT.